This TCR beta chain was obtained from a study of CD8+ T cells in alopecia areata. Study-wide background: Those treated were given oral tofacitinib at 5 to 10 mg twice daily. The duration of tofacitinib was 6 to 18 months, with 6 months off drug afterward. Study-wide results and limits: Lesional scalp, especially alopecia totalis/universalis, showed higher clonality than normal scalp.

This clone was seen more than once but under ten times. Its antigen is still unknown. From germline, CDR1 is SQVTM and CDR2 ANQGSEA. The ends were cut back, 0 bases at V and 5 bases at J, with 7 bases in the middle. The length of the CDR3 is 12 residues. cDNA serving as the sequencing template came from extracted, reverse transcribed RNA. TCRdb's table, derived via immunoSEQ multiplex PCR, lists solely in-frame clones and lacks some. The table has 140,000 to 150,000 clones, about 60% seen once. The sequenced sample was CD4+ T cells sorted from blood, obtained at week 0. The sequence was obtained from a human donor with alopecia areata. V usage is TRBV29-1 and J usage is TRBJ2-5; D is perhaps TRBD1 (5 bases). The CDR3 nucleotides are TGCAGCGTTGAAGAAGGGGTTGAGACCCAGTACTTC. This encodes CSVEEGVETQYF.